This T cell receptor (beta chain) was identified in a study of T-cell reconstitution after alpha-beta-depleted transplantation in children. Unique molecular identifiers featured in how the TCRbeta library was prepared. Via MiXCR, TCRdb re-called the PCR reads, giving one row per CDR3 protein. The data show approximately 340,000 distinct CDR3 sequences, 9% to 12% seen once. The table lists this clonotype with a few counts. Trimming cost V 4 bases and J 2 bases; bases outside gene matches: 6. Germline V gene sequence: CDR1 SGHRS, CDR2 YFSETQ. This CDR3 comprises 15 residues. This chain uses TRBV5-1 with TRBJ2-7; TRBD2 matches at 10 bases. Sequencing used PBMCs from the stem cell graft donor, obtained from the stem cell graft. This TCR was recovered from a human donor who donated a stem cell graft to a child with acute lymphoblastic leukemia. In DNA form, the CDR3 reads TGCGCCAGCAGCATGACTAGCGGGTACACCTACGAGCAGTACTTC. This sequence encodes CASSMTSGYTYEQYF.